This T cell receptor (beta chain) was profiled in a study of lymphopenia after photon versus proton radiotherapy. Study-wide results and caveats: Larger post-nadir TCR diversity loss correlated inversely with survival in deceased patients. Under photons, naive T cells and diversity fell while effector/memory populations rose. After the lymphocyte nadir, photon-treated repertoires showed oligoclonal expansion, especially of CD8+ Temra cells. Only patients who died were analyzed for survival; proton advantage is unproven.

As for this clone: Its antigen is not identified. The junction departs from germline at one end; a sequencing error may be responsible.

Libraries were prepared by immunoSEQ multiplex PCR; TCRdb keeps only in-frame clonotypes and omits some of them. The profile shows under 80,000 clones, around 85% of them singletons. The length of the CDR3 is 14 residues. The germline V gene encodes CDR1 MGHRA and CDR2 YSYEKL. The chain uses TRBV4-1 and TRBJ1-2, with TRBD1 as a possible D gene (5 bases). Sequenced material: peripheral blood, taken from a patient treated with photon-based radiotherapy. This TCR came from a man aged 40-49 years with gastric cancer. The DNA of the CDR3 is TGTGCCAGCAGCCAACCCCGGGACAACTATGGCTACACCTTC. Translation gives CASSQPRDNYGYTF.